In its sample, the clone carrying this TCR beta chain was seen many times. The source of the sample is a study of T cells in Graves' hyperthyroidism and ophthalmopathy. In the study overall: At initial diagnosis, before any treatment had begun, peripheral blood was obtained.

CDR3 length equals 13 residues. Looked up from germline, CDR1 is KGHDR and CDR2 is SFDVKD. Trimming removed 3 bases from V and 5 bases from J, with 10 bases in between. RNA transcripts gave rise to amplified TCR beta CDR3 regions. HTBI primers were used for first-round RT-PCR of the TCR CDR3. Each CDR3 protein gets one entry after TCRdb re-called the multiplex PCR reads with MiXCR. The table lists some 700,000 distinct CDR3 sequences, roughly 17% of them singletons. Hyperthyroidism of Graves' type that showed no ophthalmopathy progression within 18 months was stable. Newly diagnosed hyperthyroidism patients aged 18 to 65 years had disease lasting under 2 months.

The source is a man in his forties or fifties with Graves' hyperthyroidism. V gene TRBV24-1 combines with J gene TRBJ2-7; D is perhaps TRBD1 (5 bases). Sequenced input: blood. The CDR3 nucleotides are TGTGCCACCAGTGATGCAGGGAAGGACGAGCAGTACTTC. Translation gives CATSDAGKDEQYF.